The 2 T cell receptor beta chains given below trace back to one sample, sequenced in a study of T cell responses to AZD1222 COVID-19 vaccine. Assay used: immunoSEQ multiplex PCR; TCRdb lists only in-frame clones, some missing. Among around 110,000 clones listed, approximately 84% were seen once. The material was peripheral blood, obtained on day 0 of AZD1222 vaccination. Receptor source: an adult in good health.

J is TRBJ1-3 and V is TRBV9; D is undetermined. The CDR3 spans 14 residues. Looked up from germline, CDR1 is SGDLS and CDR2 is YYNGEE. V lost 5 bases and J 0 bases, leaving 9 bases between the germline ends. The CDR3 loop reads CASRGVDSGNTIYF. The CDR3 DNA is TGTGCCAGCAGGGGCGTCGACTCTGGAAACACCATATATTTT. Full variable domain (missing parts from reference TRBV9 and TRBJ1-3): DSGVTQTPKHLITATGQRVTLRCSPRSGDLSVYWYQQSLDQGLQFLIQYYNGEERAKGNILERFSAQQFPDLHSELNLSSLELGDSALYFCASRGVDSGNTIYFGEGSWLTVV.

This clone was recorded only once. The CDR3 here is CASSFGPGALDQPQHF. The CDR3 region has the DNA TGTGCCAGCAGCTTTGGGCCGGGGGCCTTGGATCAGCCCCAGCATTTT. This chain joins TRBV13 and TRBJ1-5, with D tentatively TRBD1 (6 bases). Germline V gene lookup returns CDR1 PRHDT and CDR2 FYEKMQ (reference sequence). This CDR3 is built from 16 residues. The V end was cut by 3 bases, the J end by 5 bases, with 17 bases between.